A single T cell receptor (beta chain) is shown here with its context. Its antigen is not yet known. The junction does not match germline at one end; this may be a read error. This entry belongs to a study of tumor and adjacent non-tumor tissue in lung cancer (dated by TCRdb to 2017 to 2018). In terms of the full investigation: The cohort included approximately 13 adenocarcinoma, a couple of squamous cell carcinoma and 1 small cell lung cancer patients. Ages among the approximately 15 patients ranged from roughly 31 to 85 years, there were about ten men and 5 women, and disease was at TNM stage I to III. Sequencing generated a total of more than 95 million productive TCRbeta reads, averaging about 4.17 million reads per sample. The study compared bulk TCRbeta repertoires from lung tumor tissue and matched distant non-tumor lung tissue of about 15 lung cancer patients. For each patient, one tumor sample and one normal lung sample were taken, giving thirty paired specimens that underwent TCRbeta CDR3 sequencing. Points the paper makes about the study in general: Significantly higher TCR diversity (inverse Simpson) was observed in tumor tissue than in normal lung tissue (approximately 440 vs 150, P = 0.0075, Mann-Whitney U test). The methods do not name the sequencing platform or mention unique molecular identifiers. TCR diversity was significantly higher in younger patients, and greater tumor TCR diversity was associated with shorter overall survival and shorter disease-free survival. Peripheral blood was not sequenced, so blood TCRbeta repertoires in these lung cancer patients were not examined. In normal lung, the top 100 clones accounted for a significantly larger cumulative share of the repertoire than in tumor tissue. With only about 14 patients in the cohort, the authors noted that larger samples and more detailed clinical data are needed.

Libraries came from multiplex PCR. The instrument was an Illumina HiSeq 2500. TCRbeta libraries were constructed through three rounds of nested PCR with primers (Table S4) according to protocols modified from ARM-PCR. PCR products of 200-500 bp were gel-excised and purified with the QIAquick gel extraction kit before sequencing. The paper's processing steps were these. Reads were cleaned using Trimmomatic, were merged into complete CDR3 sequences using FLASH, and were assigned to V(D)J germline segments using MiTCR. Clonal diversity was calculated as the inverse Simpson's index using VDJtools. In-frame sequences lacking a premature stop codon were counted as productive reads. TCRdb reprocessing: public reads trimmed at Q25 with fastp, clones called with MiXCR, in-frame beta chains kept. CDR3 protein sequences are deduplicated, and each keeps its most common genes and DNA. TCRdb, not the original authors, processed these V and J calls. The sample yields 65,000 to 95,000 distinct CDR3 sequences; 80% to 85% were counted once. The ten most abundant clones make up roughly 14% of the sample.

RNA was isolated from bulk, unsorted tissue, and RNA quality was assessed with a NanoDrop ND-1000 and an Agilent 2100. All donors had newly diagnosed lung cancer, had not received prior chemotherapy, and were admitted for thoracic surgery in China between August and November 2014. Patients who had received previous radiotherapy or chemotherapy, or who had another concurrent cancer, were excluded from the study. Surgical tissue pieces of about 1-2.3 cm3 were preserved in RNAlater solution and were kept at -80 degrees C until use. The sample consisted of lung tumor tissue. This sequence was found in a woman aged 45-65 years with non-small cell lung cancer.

For the CDR3, the sequence is CASNYGGPSDTGELFF. The DNA sequence follows: TGTGCCAGCAATTACGGGGGACCATCGGACACTGGGGAGCTGTTTTTT. This receptor chain uses TRBV6-5 and TRBJ2-2; the D region possibly corresponds to TRBD2 (6 bases align). Taken from the germline V gene, the CDR1 and CDR2 loops are MNHEY and SVGAGI. From the cysteine up to the phenylalanine, the CDR3 has a length of 16 residues. Just CDR3 DNA is preserved here, 48 bases in frame from base 1.